This note documents a single T cell receptor beta chain sequence. Its antigen is not known. V was pared by 2 bases and J by 15 bases, with 14 bases between. The CDR3 has 12 residues. Per germline, CDR1 SGHAT and CDR2 FQNNGV. The data were taken from a study of shared clonotypes between healthy human individuals. Study conclusions and caveats: Shared clonotypes across all four donors exceeded non-shared ones in generation probability.

Naive CD8 cells lacked CD45RO, underwent positive selection for CCR7 and left out terminally differentiated effector memory CD45RA+ cells. TCRdb keeps only in-frame clones here, not all; method: immunoSEQ multiplex PCR. The sample gives approximately 740,000 clones, 90% to 95% of which show up once; under 30% is in the top ten. The TCR originated in a young man in good health. Sequenced: naive CD8+ T cells sorted from blood. The chain combines TRBV11-2 with TRBJ2-1; possible D gene TRBD1, 5 bases. CDR3 in DNA: TGTGCCAGCAGCTTAAGGACATTTTCTCGGTTCTTC. Protein product: CASSLRTFSRFF.